These T cell receptor beta chains were read from a single sample in a study of blood T cell repertoires in COVID-19. Measured with immunoSEQ multiplex PCR; TCRdb has only the in-frame clones, and not every one. The sample consists of about 280,000 clones, about 90% of them appearing once. The sequencing sample was made of peripheral blood. The receptors come from a woman in her twenties or thirties who had recovered from COVID-19. The CDR3 runs from the conserved cysteine through the conserved F or W. The order of the fields is CDR3 protein, CDR3 DNA, V gene, CDR3 length, J gene, clone size, D gene. A D gene is named only where the DNA matches it firmly. Size tells how often a clone was seen (once, few, many) or the class of an expanded clone, and some rows leave it out.

cdr3_aa: CASSEGANSNQPQHF
cdr3_nt: TGTGCCAGCAGCGAGGGCGCCAATAGCAATCAGCCCCAGCATTTT
v_call: TRBV7-9
cdr3_length: 15
j_call: TRBJ1-5
clone_size: .
d_call: .

cdr3_aa: CASRQNNSPLHF
cdr3_nt: TGTGCCAGCAGACAGAATAATTCACCCCTCCACTTT
v_call: TRBV2
cdr3_length: 12
j_call: TRBJ1-6
clone_size: few
d_call: .

cdr3_aa: CAWSSGGGDKNIQYF
cdr3_nt: TGTGCCTGGAGTTCGGGGGGTGGAGACAAAAACATTCAGTACTTC
v_call: TRBV30
cdr3_length: 15
j_call: TRBJ2-4
clone_size: .
d_call: TRBD2

cdr3_aa: CASSRSADTQYF
cdr3_nt: TGTGCCAGCAGTCGGAGCGCAGATACGCAGTATTTT
v_call: TRBV12-3/TRBV12-4
cdr3_length: 12
j_call: TRBJ2-3
clone_size: .
d_call: .

cdr3_aa: CASSYSGDRGRGYTF
cdr3_nt: TGTGCCAGCAGTTACTCGGGGGACAGGGGTCGTGGCTACACCTTC
v_call: TRBV6-5
cdr3_length: 15
j_call: TRBJ1-2
clone_size: .
d_call: TRBD1

cdr3_aa: CASSFNWGNTEAFF
cdr3_nt: TGTGCCAGCAGTTTTAACTGGGGCAACACTGAAGCTTTCTTT
v_call: TRBV27
cdr3_length: 14
j_call: TRBJ1-1
clone_size: .
d_call: .

cdr3_aa: CASSVDPSGIDEQFF
cdr3_nt: TGTGCCAGCAGCGTAGACCCTAGCGGGATTGATGAGCAGTTCTTC
v_call: TRBV9
cdr3_length: 15
j_call: TRBJ2-1
clone_size: .
d_call: TRBD2

cdr3_aa: CASSLWDRVYEQYF
cdr3_nt: TGTGCCAGCAGCCTATGGGACAGGGTCTACGAGCAGTACTTC
v_call: TRBV5-4
cdr3_length: 14
j_call: TRBJ2-7
clone_size: .
d_call: TRBD1

cdr3_aa: CASRQGYYIDTEAFF
cdr3_nt: TGTGCCAGCAGGCAGGGGTACTACATAGACACTGAAGCTTTCTTT
v_call: TRBV7-2
cdr3_length: 15
j_call: TRBJ1-1
clone_size: .
d_call: .

cdr3_aa: CASRASVGTQYF
cdr3_nt: TGTGCCAGCAGGGCTAGCGTCGGGACCCAGTACTTC
v_call: TRBV6-5
cdr3_length: 12
j_call: TRBJ2-5
clone_size: .
d_call: .

cdr3_aa: CASSETGSGGYTF
cdr3_nt: TGCGCCAGCAGTGAGACGGGGTCCGGTGGCTACACCTTC
v_call: TRBV10-1
cdr3_length: 13
j_call: TRBJ1-2
clone_size: .
d_call: .

cdr3_aa: CATSPGQPFGLNTGELFF
cdr3_nt: TGTGCCACCAGCCCGGGACAGCCCTTTGGGCTAAACACCGGGGAGCTGTTTTTT
v_call: TRBV24-1
cdr3_length: 18
j_call: TRBJ2-2
clone_size: few
d_call: TRBD1

cdr3_aa: CASSGETGVFYNEQFF
cdr3_nt: TGTGCCAGCAGCGGGGAGACAGGGGTTTTCTACAATGAGCAGTTCTTC
v_call: TRBV5-4
cdr3_length: 16
j_call: TRBJ2-1
clone_size: .
d_call: TRBD1

cdr3_aa: CASSISAGDTEAFF
cdr3_nt: TGTGCCAGTAGTATAAGCGCAGGGGACACTGAAGCTTTCTTT
v_call: TRBV19
cdr3_length: 14
j_call: TRBJ1-1
clone_size: .
d_call: .

cdr3_aa: CASSEYGMNTEAFF
cdr3_nt: TGTGCCAGCAGTGAATACGGGATGAACACTGAAGCTTTCTTT
v_call: TRBV2
cdr3_length: 14
j_call: TRBJ1-1
clone_size: .
d_call: .

cdr3_aa: CASSSAWTRKETQYF
cdr3_nt: TGTGCCAGCAGTTCCGCGTGGACTCGGAAAGAGACCCAGTACTTC
v_call: TRBV6-5
cdr3_length: 15
j_call: TRBJ2-5
clone_size: .
d_call: .

cdr3_aa: CASTSVHSSGANVLTF
cdr3_nt: TGTGCCAGCACATCGGTGCACTCCTCTGGGGCCAACGTCCTGACTTTC
v_call: TRBV2
cdr3_length: 16
j_call: TRBJ2-6
clone_size: .
d_call: .

cdr3_aa: CASSLWGERGLPYEQYF
cdr3_nt: TGTGCCAGCAGTTTATGGGGAGAGCGGGGGCTTCCCTACGAGCAGTACTTC
v_call: TRBV28
cdr3_length: 17
j_call: TRBJ2-7
clone_size: .
d_call: TRBD2

cdr3_aa: CASSLGRETQYF
cdr3_nt: TGTGCCAGCAGCTTAGGGCGGGAGACCCAGTACTTC
v_call: TRBV11-2
cdr3_length: 12
j_call: TRBJ2-5
clone_size: .
d_call: .

cdr3_aa: CASSLGGRNEQFF
cdr3_nt: TGTGCCAGCAGCTTGGGCGGGAGAAATGAGCAGTTCTTC
v_call: TRBV7-9
cdr3_length: 13
j_call: TRBJ2-1
clone_size: .
d_call: TRBD2

cdr3_aa: CASSLGAGRNEQYF
cdr3_nt: TGTGCCAGCAGTCTTGGAGCAGGGCGGAACGAGCAGTACTTC
v_call: TRBV27
cdr3_length: 14
j_call: TRBJ2-7
clone_size: .
d_call: .

cdr3_aa: CASSQVSGSTDTQYF
cdr3_nt: TGTGCCAGCAGCCAAGTCTCGGGGAGCACAGATACGCAGTATTTT
v_call: TRBV3-1/TRBV3-2
cdr3_length: 15
j_call: TRBJ2-3
clone_size: .
d_call: .

cdr3_aa: CASSQDSGYQPGELFF
cdr3_nt: TGCGCCAGCAGCCAAGATAGCGGGTACCAGCCCGGGGAGCTGTTTTTT
v_call: TRBV4-3
cdr3_length: 16
j_call: TRBJ2-2
clone_size: .
d_call: TRBD2

cdr3_aa: CASSDSQGRSYEQYF
cdr3_nt: TGTGCCAGCAGTGATTCGCAGGGAAGGTCCTACGAGCAGTACTTC
v_call: TRBV25-1
cdr3_length: 15
j_call: TRBJ2-7
clone_size: .
d_call: .

cdr3_aa: CASSYTVETQYF
cdr3_nt: TGTGCCAGCAGTTACACTGTAGAGACCCAGTACTTC
v_call: TRBV6-6
cdr3_length: 12
j_call: TRBJ2-5
clone_size: .
d_call: .

cdr3_aa: CASSLPRNTEAFF
cdr3_nt: TGTGCCAGCAGCCTACCAAGGAACACTGAAGCTTTCTTT
v_call: TRBV7-9
cdr3_length: 13
j_call: TRBJ1-1
clone_size: .
d_call: .

cdr3_aa: CASSFTRANQPQHF
cdr3_nt: TGTGCCAGCAGCTTCACCAGGGCCAATCAGCCCCAGCATTTT
v_call: TRBV5-6
cdr3_length: 14
j_call: TRBJ1-5
clone_size: .
d_call: .

cdr3_aa: CASSGTGNANEKLFF
cdr3_nt: TGCGCCAGCAGCGGTACAGGGAATGCGAATGAAAAACTGTTTTTT
v_call: TRBV5-1
cdr3_length: 15
j_call: TRBJ1-4
clone_size: .
d_call: .

cdr3_aa: CASRPDRESGYTF
cdr3_nt: TGTGCCAGCAGGCCCGACAGGGAGTCTGGCTACACCTTC
v_call: TRBV6-5
cdr3_length: 13
j_call: TRBJ1-2
clone_size: .
d_call: TRBD1

cdr3_aa: CASSIPGSYEQYF
cdr3_nt: TGTGCCAGTAGTATTCCAGGATCCTACGAGCAGTACTTC
v_call: TRBV19
cdr3_length: 13
j_call: TRBJ2-7
clone_size: .
d_call: .

cdr3_aa: CASSEGQVSEAFF
cdr3_nt: TGTGCCAGCAGTGAGGGACAGGTTTCTGAAGCTTTCTTT
v_call: TRBV28
cdr3_length: 13
j_call: TRBJ1-1
clone_size: .
d_call: TRBD1

cdr3_aa: CASSQTTGQINYGYTF
cdr3_nt: TGCGCCAGCAGCCAAACTACGGGACAGATAAACTATGGCTACACCTTC
v_call: TRBV4-1
cdr3_length: 16
j_call: TRBJ1-2
clone_size: .
d_call: TRBD1

cdr3_aa: CASSTGTSGGTDTQYF
cdr3_nt: TGTGCCAGCAGCACCGGGACTAGCGGGGGCACAGATACGCAGTATTTT
v_call: TRBV5-8
cdr3_length: 16
j_call: TRBJ2-3
clone_size: .
d_call: TRBD2

cdr3_aa: CSVSGGTEAFF
cdr3_nt: TGCAGTGTAAGTGGAGGGACTGAAGCTTTCTTT
v_call: TRBV20-1
cdr3_length: 11
j_call: TRBJ1-1
clone_size: once
d_call: .

cdr3_aa: CASSLQGYYGYTF
cdr3_nt: TGTGCCAGCAGTTTGCAGGGGTACTATGGCTACACCTTC
v_call: TRBV27
cdr3_length: 13
j_call: TRBJ1-2
clone_size: .
d_call: .

cdr3_aa: CASSRGRGQGTYEQYF
cdr3_nt: TGCGCCAGCAGCCGCGGGCGGGGACAGGGCACCTACGAGCAGTACTTC
v_call: TRBV5-1
cdr3_length: 16
j_call: TRBJ2-7
clone_size: .
d_call: TRBD1

cdr3_aa: CASSEYQGAHGYTF
cdr3_nt: TGTGCCAGCAGTGAATATCAGGGGGCCCATGGCTACACCTTC
v_call: TRBV25-1
cdr3_length: 14
j_call: TRBJ1-2
clone_size: .
d_call: TRBD1

cdr3_aa: CASSQAPSGVIGDTQYF
cdr3_nt: TGTGCCAGCAGCCAAGCACCTAGCGGAGTCATAGGAGATACGCAGTATTTT
v_call: TRBV3-1/TRBV3-2
cdr3_length: 17
j_call: TRBJ2-3
clone_size: .
d_call: TRBD2

cdr3_aa: CASTFGEKLFF
cdr3_nt: TGTGCCAGTACTTTCGGTGAAAAACTGTTTTTT
v_call: TRBV19
cdr3_length: 11
j_call: TRBJ1-4
clone_size: .
d_call: .

cdr3_aa: CASSFTGTNTGELFF
cdr3_nt: TGTGCCAGCAGCTTTACAGGGACGAACACCGGGGAGCTGTTTTTT
v_call: TRBV11-2
cdr3_length: 15
j_call: TRBJ2-2
clone_size: .
d_call: .

cdr3_aa: CASSRRGGAQPQHF
cdr3_nt: TGTGCCAGCAGCCGACGTGGGGGCGCACAGCCCCAGCATTTT
v_call: TRBV6-5
cdr3_length: 14
j_call: TRBJ1-5
clone_size: few
d_call: .

cdr3_aa: CASSLGQGIYNEQFF
cdr3_nt: TGTGCCAGCAGCCTCGGACAGGGGATATACAATGAGCAGTTCTTC
v_call: TRBV7-9
cdr3_length: 15
j_call: TRBJ2-1
clone_size: .
d_call: TRBD1

cdr3_aa: CSVEGQSRTDTQYF
cdr3_nt: TGCAGCGTTGAGGGACAGTCCCGCACAGATACGCAGTATTTT
v_call: TRBV29-1
cdr3_length: 14
j_call: TRBJ2-3
clone_size: .
d_call: TRBD1

cdr3_aa: CASSPGLSLSTDTQYF
cdr3_nt: TGTGCCAGCAGCCCTGGGCTATCCCTCTCCACAGATACGCAGTATTTT
v_call: TRBV9
cdr3_length: 16
j_call: TRBJ2-3
clone_size: .
d_call: .